The 23 T cell receptor beta chains in this list originate from one sample, sequenced in a study of CD8 T cells in ankylosing spondylitis (dated by TCRdb to the late 2010s). Their antigens are not known. The library was generated by 5' RACE. TCRdb records Illumina HiSeq 2500 as the sequencer. TCRdb trimmed public reads at Q25 via fastp, called clones via MiXCR and kept in-frame beta chains. Rows merge per CDR3 protein into single entries with the most common DNA and genes. The sample table contains 100,000 or so distinct CDR3 sequences; only one count was recorded for about 9% of them. About 30% of the sample is held by the ten biggest clonotypes. Results and caveats for the whole study, not just this receptor: A TCR beta motif made up of several highly homologous amino acid variants appeared to be characteristic of blood from ankylosing spondylitis patients.

Material: blood, either unsorted or a sorted T cell fraction (not recorded which). The receptors here all came from a male donor with ankylosing spondylitis.

J is TRBJ2-1 and V is TRBV4-2; 7 bases line up with TRBD1. There are 15 residues in the CDR3. The V gene end was trimmed by 3 bases and the J gene end by 7 bases; junction bases not matched to a gene: 9. Germline V gives CDR1 LGHNA, CDR2 YNFKEQ. The CDR3 loop is CASSQETGIHNEQFF. The CDR3 DNA reads as TGTGCCAGCAGCCAGGAGACAGGGATTCATAATGAGCAGTTCTTC.

At least ten counts were recorded for this clonotype. The CDR3 sequence: CASSQDRGLGETQYF. The CDR3 coding sequence is TGTGCCAGCAGCCAGGACAGGGGGCTAGGAGAGACCCAGTACTTC. The chain couples TRBV3-1 to TRBJ2-5, with 11 bases matching TRBD1. Germline-derived CDR1 and CDR2 are LGHDT and YNNKEL (reference sequence). Trimming removed 3 bases from V and 4 bases from J; junction bases left unmatched: 4. The CDR3 totals 15 residues.

The rearrangement uses TRBV28 and TRBJ2-7; D uncertain. The V and J ends lost 3 bases and 1 base respectively, with 4 bases between them. Germline V gene sequence: CDR1 MDHEN, CDR2 SYDVKM. This CDR3 is 12 amino acids long. CDR3 in DNA: TGTGCCAGCAGTTTGCTATCCTACGAGCAGTACTTC. It codes for CASSLLSYEQYF.

The rearrangement joins TRBV5-1 to TRBJ1-1, with 7 positions matching TRBD1. Germline values: CDR1 SGHRS, CDR2 YFSETQ. The CDR3 length is 13 residues. Unmatched junction bases numbered 5, after V lost 8 bases and J lost 1 base. The CDR3 loop is CASQDRENTEAFF. The CDR3 coding sequence is TGCGCCAGTCAAGACAGGGAGAACACTGAAGCTTTCTTT.

There are many counts of this clonotype. V is TRBV12-3 or TRBV12-4 and J is TRBJ2-1, with D perhaps TRBD2 (5 bases). Trimming removed 5 bases from V and 0 bases from J, with 11 bases in between. This CDR3 comprises 15 residues. The CDR3 DNA reads as TGTGCCAGCAGTCCCTGGGGAGACTCCTACAATGAGCAGTTCTTC. The encoded protein is CASSPWGDSYNEQFF.

This chain links TRBV19 with TRBJ2-1, with D perhaps matching TRBD2 (5 bases). The CDR3 runs to 14 residues. Germline V gene lookup returns CDR1 LNHDA and CDR2 SQIVND (reference sequence). V gave up 0 bases and J gave up 6 bases, with 9 bases separating them. CDR3 nucleotides: TGTGCCAGTAGTATAGAGGTCACTAGCAATGAGCAGTTCTTC. Amino acids: CASSIEVTSNEQFF. Drawing the rest from reference TRBV19 and TRBJ2-1, the complete variable domain is DGGITQSPKYLFRKEGQNVTLSCEQNLNHDAMYWYRQDPGQGLRLIYYSQIVNDFQKGDIAEGYSVSREKKESFPLTVTSAQKNPTAFYLCASSIEVTSNEQFFGPGTRLTVL.

This clonotype was detected a few times. V is TRBV7-8 and J is TRBJ2-2, with D unresolved. The CDR3 is 15 amino acids. Trimming pared 5 bases from V and 3 bases from J, leaving 13 bases between. The germline V gene has CDR1 SGHVS and CDR2 FQNEAQ. DNA for the CDR3: TGTGCCAGCAGCGCCCACTCTGTCGACACCGGGGAGCTGTTTTTT. Its protein is CASSAHSVDTGELFF.

This clonotype has more than one count but fewer than ten. The genes are TRBV14 and TRBJ2-1; maybe TRBD1 (5 bases). V was shortened by 1 base and J by 8 bases, with 12 bases between the two germline ends. The CDR3 totals 14 residues. Germline lookup yields CDR1 SGHDN and CDR2 FVKESK. This CDR3 reads CASSQGGYFDEQFF. The CDR3 region has the DNA TGTGCCAGCAGCCAAGGGGGCTATTTCGATGAGCAGTTCTTC.

This clonotype has a handful of counts. The chain employs TRBV6-1 and TRBJ2-7, with D perhaps assigned TRBD1 or TRBD2 (6 bases each). The germline CDR1 and CDR2 sequences are MNHNS and SASEGT. The CDR3 is 16 amino acids. Trimming left V 5 bases short and J 0 bases short, with 17 bases between. DNA of the CDR3: TGTGCCAGCAGTAAAGGGGGGCTTCCCGGCTCCTACGAGCAGTACTTC. It yields the protein CASSKGGLPGSYEQYF.

This clonotype was counted many times. This chain joins TRBV12-3 or TRBV12-4 and TRBJ2-1; D tentatively fits TRBD1 or TRBD2 (5 bases each). The CDR3 loop spans 13 amino acids. Trimming left V 4 bases short and J 5 bases short, with 9 bases between. CDR3 DNA sequence: TGTGCCAGCAGTTGGGGGACCCACAATGAGCAGTTCTTC. Translating it yields CASSWGTHNEQFF.

The V call is TRBV11-2, the J call TRBJ2-2; D uncertain. Germline CDR1 SGHAT, CDR2 FQNNGV. V lost 4 bases, J lost 1 base, and 4 bases lay in between. This CDR3 contains 13 residues. The CDR3 sequence: CASSSGNTGELFF. The CDR3 DNA reads as TGTGCCAGCAGCTCGGGGAACACCGGGGAGCTGTTTTTT.

This clonotype appeared a few times. The chain combines TRBV20-1 with TRBJ2-2; a possible D gene is TRBD1 (6 bases). There are 15 residues in the CDR3. Germline V lookup: CDR1 DFQATT, CDR2 SNEGSKA (reference sequence). V was trimmed by 5 bases and J by 6 bases, leaving 19 bases between them. DNA for the CDR3: TGCAGTGCTCCAGACCCCTGGACAGCGGCCGGGGAGCTGTTTTTT. It is translated as CSAPDPWTAAGELFF.

In its sample, this clonotype was seen many times. The chain joins TRBV20-1 to TRBJ2-1, with unresolved D. Germline V gene data show CDR1 as DFQATT and CDR2 as SNEGSKA (reference sequence). The CDR3 has 14 amino acids. V was trimmed by 0 bases and J by 0 bases, leaving 6 bases between them. The CDR3 here is CSARDSDSYNEQFF. The CDR3 nucleotides read TGCAGTGCTAGAGATTCGGACTCCTACAATGAGCAGTTCTTC.

The table lists this clonotype with many counts. The J gene is TRBJ1-1, the V gene TRBV4-1, with 9 bases that match TRBD1. The germline V gene has CDR1 MGHRA and CDR2 YSYEKL. The CDR3 contains 14 residues. V gave up 4 bases and J gave up 7 bases; unmatched junction bases: 7. CDR3 sequence reads: CASSPWTGDREAFF. CDR3 nucleotides: TGCGCCAGCAGCCCATGGACAGGGGACCGTGAAGCTTTCTTT.

This clonotype was seen at least ten times. The chain uses TRBV14 and TRBJ2-1; 9 bases line up with TRBD2. This CDR3 is built from 18 residues. V lost 4 bases to trimming and J lost 12 bases; unmatched junction nucleotides: 22. Per germline, CDR1 SGHDN and CDR2 FVKESK. CDR3 sequence reads: CASSPLAIVAGEEGVQFF. The CDR3 nucleotides are TGTGCCAGCAGCCCTTTAGCAATTGTAGCGGGAGAGGAGGGGGTGCAGTTCTTC.

The V gene is TRBV6-4, the J gene TRBJ1-1, with 11 nucleotides matching TRBD1. J was trimmed by 5 bases and V by 9 bases; bases with no gene match: 20. Germline V lookup: CDR1 MRHNA, CDR2 SNTAGT. The CDR3 runs to 18 residues. DNA of the CDR3: TGTGCCAGGACCGAAACCGGGACAGGGGGTCTTATGGGGACTGAAGCTTTCTTT. Translating it yields CARTETGTGGLMGTEAFF.

The V and J genes are TRBV12-3 or TRBV12-4 and TRBJ2-1, with 8 bases fitting TRBD1. The CDR3 has 15 amino acids. V lost 6 bases, J lost 6 bases, and 10 bases stayed unmatched. CDR3 nucleotide sequence: TGTGCCAGCAGCCCCGGGGCAGGGGGCTTCAATGAGCAGTTCTTC. As protein: CASSPGAGGFNEQFF.

This clonotype was detected only a few times. This rearrangement joins TRBV2 to TRBJ1-5; 7 bases map to TRBD1. With V trimmed by 4 bases and J by 4 bases, 16 bases remained unmatched. This CDR3 has 18 amino acids. Germline CDR1 is SNHLY and CDR2 is FYNNEI. The CDR3 loop is CASSGDPRQGIWNQPQHF. The DNA of the CDR3 is TGTGCCAGCAGTGGGGACCCTCGACAGGGAATATGGAATCAGCCCCAGCATTTT.

This sequence joins TRBV19 and TRBJ2-1, with D maybe TRBD2 (5 bases). Trimming stripped 5 bases from V and 10 bases from J, with 12 bases between. In germline, CDR1 is LNHDA, CDR2 SQIVND (reference sequence). The CDR3 has 12 amino acids. In DNA, the CDR3 is TGTGCCAGTAGTCACCCGGGAAAGGAGCAGTTCTTC. Translation gives CASSHPGKEQFF.

This clonotype is categorized as medium-sized. V usage is TRBV29-1 and J usage is TRBJ1-2; D unresolved. V was trimmed by 0 bases and J by 6 bases, leaving 14 bases between them. CDR1 is SQVTM and CDR2 is ANQGSEA in the germline V gene. The CDR3 totals 14 residues. Here the CDR3 reads CSVEDLSPEDGYTF. DNA of the CDR3: TGCAGCGTTGAAGATCTTAGCCCCGAGGATGGCTACACCTTC.

This clonotype was recorded many times. The chain joins TRBV27 to TRBJ2-5; a weak D match, TRBD1 (6 bases). The V end was cut by 2 bases, the J end by 1 base, with 11 bases between. The CDR3 consists of 15 residues. From germline, CDR1 is MNHEY and CDR2 SMNVEV (reference sequence). CDR3 bases: TGTGCCAGCAGTTTAACCTCAGGGGTCCAAGAGACCCAGTACTTC. Translating gives CASSLTSGVQETQYF.

This clonotype was counted at least ten times. J is TRBJ2-1 and V is TRBV12-3 or TRBV12-4; 10 positions match TRBD2. The V segment lost 7 bases and the J segment 2 bases; nucleotides outside the gene matches: 8. The CDR3 length is 16 residues. The CDR3: CASINTGTSAYNEQFF. For the CDR3, the DNA is TGTGCCAGCATCAATACCGGGACTAGCGCCTACAATGAGCAGTTCTTC.

This clonotype was picked up a small number of times. This chain connects TRBV3-1 to TRBJ1-5; D is perhaps TRBD1 (5 bases). Germline assignment: CDR1 LGHDT and CDR2 YNNKEL (reference sequence). V was trimmed by 4 bases and J by 2 bases, leaving 9 bases between them. This CDR3 region has 14 residues. The CDR3 region is CASSPGGGNQPQHF. As DNA, the CDR3 is TGTGCCAGCAGCCCGGGGGGGGGCAATCAGCCCCAGCATTTT.